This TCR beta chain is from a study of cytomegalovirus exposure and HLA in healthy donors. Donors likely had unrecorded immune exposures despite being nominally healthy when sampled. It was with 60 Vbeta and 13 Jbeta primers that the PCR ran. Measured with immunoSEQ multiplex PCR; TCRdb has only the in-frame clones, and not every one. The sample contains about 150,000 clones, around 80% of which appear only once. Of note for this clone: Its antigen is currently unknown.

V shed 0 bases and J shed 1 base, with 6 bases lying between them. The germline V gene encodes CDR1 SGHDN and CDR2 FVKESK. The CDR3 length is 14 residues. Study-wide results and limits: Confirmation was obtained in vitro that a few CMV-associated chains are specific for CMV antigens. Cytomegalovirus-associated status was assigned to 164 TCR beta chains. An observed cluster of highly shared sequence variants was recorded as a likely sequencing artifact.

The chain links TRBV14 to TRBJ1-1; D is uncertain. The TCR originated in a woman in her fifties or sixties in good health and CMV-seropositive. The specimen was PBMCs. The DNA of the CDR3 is TGTGCCAGCAGCCAAGAACATCGGAACACTGAAGCTTTCTTT. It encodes CASSQEHRNTEAFF.